This entry lists 12 T cell receptor beta chains sequenced from one sample in a study of regulatory T cells in long-lasting Graves disease. Time point specified: newly diagnosed GD, antithyroid drugs for less than 3 months. The TCR library was made from RNA that had been extracted from PBMCs in TRIzol. TCR beta libraries were built with iRepertoire HTBI primers and Arm-PCR of CDR3 regions. MiXCR, applied by TCRdb to the multiplex PCR reads, yields one record per CDR3 protein. The data contain 450,000 to 600,000 distinct CDR3 sequences, approximately 12% of them seen just once; the ten biggest clones take up about 10%. Separately, the same data were catalogued under a study of T cells in Graves' hyperthyroidism and ophthalmopathy.

The specimen comprised peripheral blood mononuclear cells (PBMCs), sampled at new diagnosis, from a patient treated with antithyroid drugs. The receptors come from a man aged 30-40 years with Graves disease.

The rearrangement links TRBV3-1 to TRBJ2-7, with 8 nucleotides matching TRBD2. Trimming cost V 1 base and J 4 bases; bases outside gene matches: 3. The germline gives CDR1 LGHDT, CDR2 YNNKEL (reference sequence). This CDR3 contains 14 residues. The CDR3 loop reads CASSQGERGYEQYF. DNA for the CDR3: TGTGCCAGCAGCCAAGGCGAGCGGGGGTACGAGCAGTACTTC.

This clonotype was detected many times. V gene TRBV2 combines with J gene TRBJ1-2, with no clear D. The CDR3 consists of 14 residues. Germline CDR1 SNHLY, CDR2 FYNNEI. Trimming removed 2 bases at V and 4 bases at J, with 11 bases between. The CDR3 here is CASSEWSGSYGYTF. CDR3 sequence (DNA): TGTGCCAGCAGTGAATGGAGCGGGAGCTATGGCTACACCTTC. Based on the CDR3 plus reference TRBV2 and TRBJ1-2, the full variable domain is EPEVTQTPSHQVTQMGQEVILRCVPISNHLYFYWYRQILGQKVEFLVSFYNNEISEKSEIFDDQFSVERPDGSNFTLKIRSTKLEDSAMYFCASSEWSGSYGYTFGSGTRLTVV.

This clonotype has a count of ten or more. The J gene is TRBJ2-2, the V gene TRBV29-1, with D perhaps matching TRBD1 or TRBD2 (6 bases each). Germline lookup yields CDR1 SQVTM and CDR2 ANQGSEA. The CDR3 consists of 14 residues. The V end lost 7 bases, the J end lost 3 bases, and 15 bases lay between the germline ends. The CDR3 protein is CSAKKRGDTGELFF. Written as DNA, the CDR3 is TGCAGCGCAAAGAAAAGGGGGGACACCGGGGAGCTGTTTTTT.

Only a few counts were recorded for this clonotype. The chain combines TRBV24-1 with TRBJ1-2; D ambiguous. Trimming took off 4 bases at V and 7 bases at J, with 12 bases between the two ends. The CDR3 loop spans 13 amino acids. CDR1 KGHDR and CDR2 SFDVKD come from the germline V gene. CDR3 residues: CATSDPPGGGYTF. The CDR3 DNA sequence: TGTGCCACCAGTGACCCCCCCGGAGGTGGCTACACCTTC.

This clonotype was seen ten or more times. The chain employs TRBV2 and TRBJ2-7; D call uncertain. The CDR3 has 12 amino acids. Deletions cut 0 bases from V and 2 bases from J, with 2 bases between. Per germline, CDR1 SNHLY and CDR2 FYNNEI. The CDR3 coding sequence is TGTGCCAGCAGTGAAGCAGCCTACGAGCAGTACTTC. Protein: CASSEAAYEQYF.

This clonotype was seen a handful of times. The chain recombines TRBV9 with TRBJ2-1; 9 nucleotides align to TRBD2. The germline gives CDR1 SGDLS, CDR2 YYNGEE. V trimming: 1 base; J trimming: 6 bases; junction bases outside the gene matches: 2. The CDR3 sequence is 14 residues long. Here the CDR3 reads CASSVLAGTNEQFF. DNA for the CDR3: TGTGCCAGCAGCGTACTAGCGGGGACCAATGAGCAGTTCTTC.

This clonotype was seen a few times. The rearrangement links TRBV20-1 to TRBJ2-3; TRBD2 might be the D (5 bases). The CDR3 extends over 12 amino acids. The V end was cut by 7 bases, the J end by 4 bases, with 12 bases between. Germline V gene sequence: CDR1 DFQATT, CDR2 SNEGSKA (reference sequence). The CDR3 DNA reads TGCAGTGTTGGGCCGGAGGCAGATACGCAGTATTTT. Amino acid sequence: CSVGPEADTQYF.

The rearrangement links TRBV6-9 to TRBJ2-3; 7 bases line up with TRBD1. Germline CDR1 MNHGY, CDR2 SVAAGI. There are 20 residues in the CDR3. With V trimmed by 3 bases and J by 4 bases, 22 bases remained unmatched. CDR3 loop: CASSYAKQGTGFPAADTQYF. The CDR3 nucleotides read TGTGCCAGCAGTTACGCGAAACAGGGGACGGGCTTCCCGGCGGCAGATACGCAGTATTTT.

The rearrangement links TRBV27 to TRBJ2-1; D not resolved. Germline CDR1 is MNHEY and CDR2 is SMNVEV (reference sequence). V lost 5 bases to trimming and J lost 4 bases, with 18 bases between them. The length of the CDR3 is 16 residues. CDR3 DNA: TGTGCCAGCAGTCCATTCCCCCCAACCTCATACAATGAGCAGTTCTTC. Translation: CASSPFPPTSYNEQFF.

This clonotype was seen a few times. V gene TRBV5-4 combines with J gene TRBJ2-3; 13 nucleotides line up with TRBD2. V trimming: 4 bases; J trimming: 7 bases; junction bases outside the gene matches: 9. Per germline, CDR1 SGHNT and CDR2 YYREEE (reference sequence). The CDR3 is 16 amino acids. This CDR3 reads CASSRELAGGPYTQYF. The CDR3, as DNA: TGTGCCAGCAGCCGCGAACTAGCGGGAGGGCCATATACGCAGTATTTT.

This clonotype was detected only a few times. Here the CDR3 reads CSAPGQGLAFF. CDR3 coding DNA: TGCAGTGCCCCGGGACAGGGGTTGGCTTTCTTT. J is TRBJ1-1 and V is TRBV20-1; TRBD1 matches at 10 bases. Germline V gives CDR1 DFQATT, CDR2 SNEGSKA (reference sequence). This CDR3 region has 11 residues. After removal of 6 bases from V and 11 bases from J, the junction contained 6 bases not matched to a gene.

The rearrangement links TRBV20-1 to TRBJ2-3; 8 nucleotides agree with TRBD1. The V gene's germline CDR1 is DFQATT and CDR2 SNEGSKA (reference sequence). Trimming took 6 bases from V and 2 from J; bases not matched to a gene: 7. The CDR3 runs 14 residues. The DNA for the CDR3 is TGCAGTGCCGCCGGGACAGGTCCCACAGATACGCAGTATTTT. Encoded protein: CSAAGTGPTDTQYF.